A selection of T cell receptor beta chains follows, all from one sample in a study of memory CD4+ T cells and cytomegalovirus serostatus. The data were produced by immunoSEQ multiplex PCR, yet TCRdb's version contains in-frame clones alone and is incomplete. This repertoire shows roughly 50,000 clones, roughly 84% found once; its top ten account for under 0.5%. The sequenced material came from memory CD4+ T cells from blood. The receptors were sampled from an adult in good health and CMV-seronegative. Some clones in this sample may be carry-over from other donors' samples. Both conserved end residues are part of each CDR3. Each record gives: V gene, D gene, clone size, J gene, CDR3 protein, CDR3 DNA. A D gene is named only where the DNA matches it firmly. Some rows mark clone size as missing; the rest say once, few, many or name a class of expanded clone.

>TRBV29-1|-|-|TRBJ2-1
CSALMRASVDEQFF
TGCAGCGCACTGATGAGGGCCTCTGTGGATGAGCAGTTCTTC
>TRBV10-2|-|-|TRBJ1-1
CASSPTGFAEAFF
TGCGCCAGCAGTCCTACAGGGTTTGCTGAAGCTTTCTTT
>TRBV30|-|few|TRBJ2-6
CAWSAGLSGANVLTF
TGTGCCTGGAGCGCCGGATTGTCTGGGGCCAACGTCCTGACTTTC
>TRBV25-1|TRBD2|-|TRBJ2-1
CASSEQSGRNEQFF
TGTGCCAGCAGTGAACAAAGCGGGAGAAATGAGCAGTTCTTC
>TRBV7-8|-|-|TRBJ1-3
CASSLRDRGGSGNTIYF
TGTGCCAGCAGCTTAAGAGATAGAGGCGGGTCTGGAAACACCATATATTTT
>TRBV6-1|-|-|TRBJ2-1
CASSERQGLDNEQFF
TGTGCCAGCAGTGAGAGACAGGGACTCGACAATGAGCAGTTCTTC
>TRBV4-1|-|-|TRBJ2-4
CASSQGSSGSVKEIQYF
TGCGCCAGCAGCCAAGGGAGTTCGGGATCCGTAAAGGAAATTCAGTACTTC
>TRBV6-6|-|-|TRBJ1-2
CASSPLGRGYTF
TGTGCCAGCAGCCCCCTGGGGCGTGGCTACACCTTC
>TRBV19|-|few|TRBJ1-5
CASSSWGVVKPQHF
TGTGCCAGTAGTTCGTGGGGGGTCGTGAAGCCCCAGCATTTT
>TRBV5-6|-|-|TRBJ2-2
CASSLLAGSNTGELFF
TGTGCCAGCAGCTTGTTGGCGGGTTCGAACACCGGGGAGCTGTTTTTT
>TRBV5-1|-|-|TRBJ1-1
CASQTGLPGTEAFF
TGCGCCAGTCAAACGGGACTCCCGGGCACTGAAGCTTTCTTT
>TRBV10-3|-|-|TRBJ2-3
CATQESGPTDTQYF
TGTGCCACCCAAGAATCGGGGCCGACAGATACGCAGTATTTT
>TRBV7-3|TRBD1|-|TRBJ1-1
CASSTGQGDTEAFF
TGTGCCAGCAGCACCGGACAGGGGGACACTGAAGCTTTCTTT
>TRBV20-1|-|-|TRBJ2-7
CSASPSVGQYF
TGCAGTGCTTCACCGTCTGTTGGGCAGTACTTC
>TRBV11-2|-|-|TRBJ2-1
CASSLDSGRYNEQFF
TGTGCCAGCAGCTTGGATAGCGGTCGGTACAATGAGCAGTTCTTC
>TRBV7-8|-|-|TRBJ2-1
CASSPFGEQFF
TGTGCCAGCAGCCCTTTTGGTGAGCAGTTCTTC
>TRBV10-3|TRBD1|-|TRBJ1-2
CAISEGDRGSQYTF
TGTGCCATCAGTGAGGGGGACAGGGGATCGCAGTACACCTTC
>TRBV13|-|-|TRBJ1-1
CASSLGRGAGLNTEAFF
TGTGCCAGCAGCTTAGGCCGCGGGGCAGGGCTGAACACTGAAGCTTTCTTT
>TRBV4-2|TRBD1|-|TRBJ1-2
CASSQQGAWGYTF
TGTGCCAGCAGCCAACAGGGGGCGTGGGGCTACACCTTC
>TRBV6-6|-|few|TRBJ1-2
CASSGTAGGYTF
TGTGCCAGCAGCGGGACCGCGGGAGGCTACACCTTC
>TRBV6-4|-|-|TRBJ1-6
CASSARDGDSPLHF
TGTGCCAGCAGTGCCAGGGATGGCGATTCACCCCTCCACTTT
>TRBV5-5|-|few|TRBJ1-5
CASSLEGQPQHF
TGTGCCAGCAGCTTGGAGGGACAGCCCCAGCATTTT
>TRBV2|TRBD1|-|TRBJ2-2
CASVVGQGNIGELFF
TGTGCCAGCGTGGTGGGACAGGGTAACATCGGGGAGCTGTTTTTT
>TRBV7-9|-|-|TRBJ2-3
CASSPGGGSTDTQYF
TGTGCCAGCAGCCCCGGAGGCGGGAGCACAGATACGCAGTATTTT
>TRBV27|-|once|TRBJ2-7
CASSLRLSPANEQYF
TGTGCCAGCAGTTTGCGGTTATCACCCGCTAACGAGCAGTACTTC
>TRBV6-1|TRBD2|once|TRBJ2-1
CASRRGLAGDNEQFF
TGTGCCAGCAGAAGAGGACTAGCGGGGGACAATGAGCAGTTCTTC
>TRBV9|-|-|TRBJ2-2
CASSAGPPPRGTGELFF
TGTGCCAGCAGCGCCGGCCCGCCTCCAAGGGGGACCGGGGAGCTGTTTTTT
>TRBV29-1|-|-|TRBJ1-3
CSVGQGGVGNTIYF
TGCAGCGTTGGCCAAGGAGGAGTCGGAAACACCATATATTTT
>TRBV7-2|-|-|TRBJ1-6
CATQPVPNSPLHF
TGTGCCACCCAGCCCGTCCCTAATTCACCCCTCCACTTT
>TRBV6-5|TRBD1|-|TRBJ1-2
CASRAGTGFNYGYTF
TGTGCCAGCAGGGCCGGGACAGGGTTCAACTATGGCTACACCTTC
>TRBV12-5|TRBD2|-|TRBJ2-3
CASGSPLAGDSNTQYF
TGTGCTAGTGGTTCCCCACTAGCGGGAGACTCTAATACGCAGTATTTT
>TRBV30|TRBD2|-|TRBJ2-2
CAWSVVGGYTGELFF
TGTGCCTGGAGTGTGGTGGGAGGGTACACCGGGGAGCTGTTTTTT
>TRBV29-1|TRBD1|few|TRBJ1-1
CSVEGQGGWGTEAFF
TGCAGCGTTGAAGGCCAGGGGGGGTGGGGCACTGAAGCTTTCTTT
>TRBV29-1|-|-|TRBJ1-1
CSFAGASTEAFF
TGCAGCTTCGCAGGGGCGAGCACTGAAGCTTTCTTT
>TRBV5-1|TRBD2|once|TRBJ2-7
CASSSATSGPYEQYF
TGCGCCAGCAGCTCGGCGACTAGCGGGCCCTACGAGCAGTACTTC
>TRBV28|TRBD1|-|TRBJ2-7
CASSKSPGQGSHEQYF
TGTGCCAGCAGTAAGTCCCCGGGACAGGGGAGCCACGAGCAGTACTTC
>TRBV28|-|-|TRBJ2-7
CASSFDYRDPSYEQYF
TGTGCCAGCAGTTTCGACTACCGGGACCCCTCTTACGAGCAGTACTTC
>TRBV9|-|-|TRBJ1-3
CASSVGMVSGNTIYF
TGTGCCAGCAGCGTAGGAATGGTCTCTGGAAACACCATATATTTT
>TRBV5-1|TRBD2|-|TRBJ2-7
CASSPSSGASYEQYF
TGCGCCAGCAGCCCTAGTAGCGGGGCCTCCTACGAGCAGTACTTC
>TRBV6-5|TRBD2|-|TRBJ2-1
CASSYLTSGRSYEQFF
TGTGCCAGCAGTTACCTCACTAGCGGGAGGAGTTATGAGCAGTTCTTC
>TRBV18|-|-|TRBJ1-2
CASSPSDTGAGYTF
TGTGCCAGCTCACCATCCGACACGGGCGCGGGCTACACCTTC
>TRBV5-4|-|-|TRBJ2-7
CASSLAGSRSYEQYF
TGTGCCAGCAGCTTGGCGGGGAGTAGGTCCTACGAGCAGTACTTC
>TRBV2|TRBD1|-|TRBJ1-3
CASSEQGVSSGNTIYF
TGTGCCAGCAGTGAACAGGGGGTATCTTCTGGAAACACCATATATTTT
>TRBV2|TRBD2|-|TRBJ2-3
CASSEGGSGDTQYF
TGTGCCAGCAGTGAGGGGGGGTCCGGGGATACGCAGTATTTT